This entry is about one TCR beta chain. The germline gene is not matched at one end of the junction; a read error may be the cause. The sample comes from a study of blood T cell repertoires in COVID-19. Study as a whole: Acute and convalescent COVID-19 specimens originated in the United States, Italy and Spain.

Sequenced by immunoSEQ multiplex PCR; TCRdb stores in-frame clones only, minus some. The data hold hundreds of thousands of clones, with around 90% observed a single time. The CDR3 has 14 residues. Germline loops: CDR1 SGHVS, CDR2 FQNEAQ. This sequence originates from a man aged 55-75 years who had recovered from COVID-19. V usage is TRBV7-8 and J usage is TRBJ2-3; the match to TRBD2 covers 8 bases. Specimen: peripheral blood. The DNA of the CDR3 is TGTGCCAGCAGCCCACGGACTAGCATAGATACGCAGTATTTT. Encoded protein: CASSPRTSIDTQYF.